Below, 25 T cell receptor beta chains from the same sample are listed, as sequenced in a study of cytomegalovirus exposure and HLA in healthy donors. Sequencing used immunoSEQ multiplex PCR; TCRdb keeps in-frame clones, though not all of them. This table holds 95,000 to 150,000 clones, over 65% found once. Sequencing input: PBMCs. The receptors were gathered from a woman aged 25-40 years in good health and CMV-seronegative.

The gene calls are TRBV4-2 and TRBJ1-2, with no clear D. V was cut by 0 bases and J by 5 bases, with 13 bases left in between. The CDR3 consists of 15 residues. Germline lookup yields CDR1 LGHNA and CDR2 YNFKEQ. The CDR3: CASSQDSGQAYGYTF. The CDR3 region has the DNA TGTGCCAGCAGCCAAGACTCTGGGCAGGCGTATGGCTACACCTTC.

The CDR3 DNA follows: TGTGCCAGCAACGAGCCGGGACAGTCTAACTATGGCTACACCTTC. Translating gives CASNEPGQSNYGYTF. V and J are TRBV5-5 and TRBJ1-2; 7 nucleotides match TRBD1. The germline V gene encodes CDR1 SGHKS and CDR2 YYEKEE (reference sequence). Trimming cost V 6 bases and J 0 bases; bases outside gene matches: 8. This CDR3 is 15 amino acids long.

This chain connects TRBV7-8 to TRBJ1-2, with D perhaps TRBD1 (6 bases). Germline lookup yields CDR1 SGHVS and CDR2 FQNEAQ. V was clipped by 3 bases and J by 8 bases, with 19 bases between them. CDR3 length equals 15 residues. The CDR3 region is CASSLDEARRGGYTF. The CDR3 DNA is TGTGCCAGCAGCTTGGACGAGGCACGAAGGGGGGGCTACACCTTC.

This chain connects TRBV5-5 to TRBJ1-1; perhaps TRBD1 as D (6 bases). The V gene's germline CDR1 is SGHKS and CDR2 YYEKEE (reference sequence). The CDR3 is 15 residues long. V gave up 5 bases and J gave up 2 bases, with 16 bases separating them. CDR3 DNA: TGTGCCAGCAGACCGCTGGGGACAACAAACACTGAAGCTTTCTTT. Translation: CASRPLGTTNTEAFF.

Concerning this clone itself: The same CDR3 also results from other DNA sequences found in this sample. The chain is built from TRBV29-1 and TRBJ2-5, with TRBD2 identical over 9 bases. This CDR3 contains 13 residues. The V segment lost 3 bases and the J segment 4 bases; nucleotides outside the gene matches: 3. Per the germline V gene, CDR1 is SQVTM and CDR2 is ANQGSEA. CDR3 amino acids: CSVEGAGGETQYF. CDR3 coding DNA: TGCAGCGTTGAGGGAGCGGGGGGAGAGACCCAGTACTTC.

The CDR3 nucleotides read TGTGCCAGCTCACCATTGGCGGGGAGAGAGGAAAAACTGTTTTTT. Its translation is CASSPLAGREEKLFF. This chain links TRBV18 with TRBJ1-4; D is undetermined. CDR3 length equals 15 residues. The ends were cut back, 2 bases at V and 8 bases at J, with 15 bases in the middle. CDR1 and CDR2 (germline): KGHSH, LQKENI.

This chain joins TRBV5-4 and TRBJ1-1; tentative D call: TRBD1 (6 bases). Trimming took off 5 bases at V and 7 bases at J, with 12 bases between the two ends. CDR1 SGHNT and CDR2 YYREEE come from the germline V gene (reference sequence). This CDR3 has 12 residues. As DNA, the CDR3 is TGTGCCAGCAGAACCTTAGGGGGTGAAGCTTTCTTT. Protein product: CASRTLGGEAFF. Based on the CDR3 plus reference TRBV5-4 and TRBJ1-1, the full variable domain is ETGVTQSPTHLIKTRGQQVTLRCSSQSGHNTVSWYQQALGQGPQFIFQYYREEENGRGNFPPRFSGLQFPNYSSELNVNALELDDSALYLCASRTLGGEAFFGQGTRLTVV.

The gene calls are TRBV11-2 and TRBJ2-7, with 7 bases aligning to TRBD2. Germline lookup yields CDR1 SGHAT and CDR2 FQNNGV. With V trimmed by 4 bases and J by 0 bases, 6 bases remained unmatched. The CDR3 runs 15 residues. The CDR3 loop is CASSSTSAFSYEQYF. In nucleotides, the CDR3 is TGTGCCAGCAGCTCCACTAGCGCCTTCTCCTACGAGCAGTACTTC.

The J gene is TRBJ2-7, the V gene TRBV11-2; 12 bases are shared with TRBD1. Germline values: CDR1 SGHAT, CDR2 FQNNGV. The CDR3 is made up of 15 amino acids. The V and J ends lost 5 bases and 6 bases, in that order; junction bases with no gene match: 8. The CDR3 DNA sequence: TGTGCCAGCAGCCGATCCGGGACAGGGGGCGGCGAGCAGTACTTC. This encodes CASSRSGTGGGEQYF.

The J gene is TRBJ1-5, the V gene TRBV9, with 9 bases that match TRBD1. CDR1 SGDLS and CDR2 YYNGEE come from the germline V gene. The CDR3 spans 15 residues. With 3 bases clipped from V and 4 bases from J, the junction kept 5 bases outside the gene matches. CDR3 sequence: CASSAGTGPNQPQHF. In DNA form, the CDR3 reads TGTGCCAGCAGCGCTGGGACAGGGCCTAATCAGCCCCAGCATTTT.

The rearrangement joins TRBV7-2 to TRBJ2-3; 11 bases align to TRBD2. The ends lost 5 bases at V and 6 bases at J; junction bases unmatched: 13. The CDR3 has 17 amino acids. The germline V gene encodes CDR1 SGHTA and CDR2 FQGNSA. CDR3 amino acids: CASSIRTSGFRADTQYF. The CDR3 coding sequence is TGTGCCAGCAGCATCCGGACTAGCGGGTTTCGGGCGGATACGCAGTATTTT.

The genes are TRBV12-5 and TRBJ1-1; possible D gene TRBD1, 6 bases. CDR3 length: 15 residues. Germline V lookup: CDR1 LGHNT, CDR2 FRNRAP. The germline V and J ends were trimmed by 0 bases and 3 bases, with 11 bases remaining between them. The CDR3 DNA reads TGTGCTAGTGGTTTGGTTCTCGGGGGGCACACTGAAGCTTTCTTT. Translated, it gives CASGLVLGGHTEAFF.

The V call is TRBV5-4, the J call TRBJ2-5; TRBD1 matches 8 bases. The CDR3 is made up of 15 amino acids. V lost 0 bases to trimming and J lost 5 bases; unmatched junction nucleotides: 6. Germline lookup yields CDR1 SGHNT and CDR2 YYREEE (reference sequence). The CDR3 nucleotides are TGTGCCAGCAGCTTGGGGGACAGGCCGGAGGAGACCCAGTACTTC. The encoded protein is CASSLGDRPEETQYF.

V usage is TRBV5-6 and J usage is TRBJ2-1; the D gene is possibly TRBD2 (7 bases). This CDR3 has 16 residues. The ends were cut back, 1 base at V and 2 bases at J, with 13 bases in the middle. Germline V lookup: CDR1 SGHDT, CDR2 YYEEEE. The CDR3 loop is CASSLQRGAPYNEQFF. CDR3 in DNA: TGTGCCAGCAGCTTGCAACGGGGGGCCCCCTACAATGAGCAGTTCTTC.

V usage is TRBV28 and J usage is TRBJ1-6; the D is unclear. CDR3 size: 11 residues. The V and J ends lost 3 bases and 11 bases respectively, with 5 bases between them. CDR1 MDHEN and CDR2 SYDVKM come from the germline V gene. CDR3 coding DNA: TGTGCCAGCAGTTTGTCCGCACCCCTCCACTTT. As protein: CASSLSAPLHF.

This chain uses TRBV7-2 with TRBJ2-5, with TRBD2 matching over 15 bases. The CDR3 extends over 19 amino acids. The V and J ends lost 4 bases and 4 bases, in that order; junction bases with no gene match: 13. Germline-derived CDR1 and CDR2 are SGHTA and FQGNSA. The DNA of the CDR3 is TGTGCCAGCAGCTCCGGACTAGCGGGGGGGCCTAGGGTGGCAGAGACCCAGTACTTC. This codes for CASSSGLAGGPRVAETQYF.

V is TRBV29-1 and J is TRBJ2-3; TRBD1 agrees at 11 bases. This CDR3 has 13 residues. Per germline, CDR1 SQVTM and CDR2 ANQGSEA. V lost 8 bases to trimming and J lost 3 bases; unmatched junction nucleotides: 4. The CDR3 coding sequence is TGCAGCACCGGACAGGGGGCTACAGATACGCAGTATTTT. It encodes CSTGQGATDTQYF.

This sequence joins TRBV30 and TRBJ1-2; 7 bases line up with TRBD1. Germline V CDR1 and CDR2: GTSNPN, SVGIG (reference sequence). CDR3 size: 12 residues. V dropped 4 bases and J dropped 8; count of bases not matched to a gene: 7. The CDR3 here is CAWIDRVRGYTF. Here the CDR3 DNA reads TGTGCCTGGATTGACAGGGTGAGGGGCTACACCTTC.

The chain carries TRBV15 and TRBJ1-5; 8 nucleotides match TRBD1. V shed 9 bases and J 2 bases; nucleotides not matched to a gene: 3. In germline, CDR1 is LNHNV, CDR2 YYDKDF (reference sequence). CDR3 size: 13 residues. This chain's CDR3 is CATQDRGNQPQHF. CDR3 bases: TGTGCCACGCAGGACAGGGGCAATCAGCCCCAGCATTTT. Complete variable domain (other parts from reference TRBV15 and TRBJ1-5): DAMVIQNPRYQVTQFGKPVTLSCSQTLNHNVMYWYQQKSSQAPKLLFHYYDKDFNNEADTPDNFQSRRPNTSFCFLDIRSPGLGDTAMYLCATQDRGNQPQHFGDGTRLSIL.

The rearrangement links TRBV19 to TRBJ1-3; D call uncertain. Germline V gene lookup returns CDR1 LNHDA and CDR2 SQIVND (reference sequence). V was clipped by 2 bases and J by 4 bases, with 6 bases between them. The CDR3 is made up of 13 amino acids. CDR3 coding DNA: TGTGCCAGTAGTATAATCGGGGGAAACACCATATATTTT. It yields the protein CASSIIGGNTIYF.

This clone appeared a few times. The rearrangement joins TRBV19 to TRBJ2-7, with 7 bases matching TRBD1. The CDR3 contains 17 residues. Trimming cost V 3 bases and J 5 bases; bases outside gene matches: 16. Germline V gene data show CDR1 as LNHDA and CDR2 as SQIVND (reference sequence). The CDR3 sequence is CASSILPRQGSLHEQYF. The DNA for the CDR3 is TGTGCCAGTAGTATTCTCCCCCGACAGGGATCTCTACACGAGCAGTACTTC.

The CDR3 region is CASSPRDRGTDTQYF. In DNA form, the CDR3 reads TGTGCCAGCTCACCACGGGACAGGGGCACAGATACGCAGTATTTT. V is TRBV18 and J is TRBJ2-3, with 9 bases identical to TRBD1. The germline V gene encodes CDR1 KGHSH and CDR2 LQKENI. The length of the CDR3 is 15 residues. J lost 1 base, V lost 1 base, and 0 bases had no gene match.

The V gene is TRBV11-3, the J gene TRBJ1-1; the D is unclear. The length of the CDR3 is 14 residues. CDR1 SGHNT and CDR2 YENEEA come from the germline V gene. V dropped 5 bases and J dropped 3 bases, with 13 bases sitting between them. CDR3 DNA: TGTGCCAGCAGCCTTTCATTTAGTGACACTGAAGCTTTCTTT. Residues: CASSLSFSDTEAFF.

The chain employs TRBV6-6 and TRBJ1-2; a weak D match, TRBD1 (5 bases). V lost 6 bases and J lost 6, with 11 bases in between. From germline, CDR1 is MNHNY and CDR2 SVGAGI (reference sequence). This CDR3 has 12 residues. The CDR3: CASREGSDGYTF. The CDR3 region has the DNA TGTGCCAGCAGGGAGGGGTCGGATGGCTACACCTTC.

The V gene is TRBV19, the J gene TRBJ1-1; D unresolved. Germline values: CDR1 LNHDA, CDR2 SQIVND (reference sequence). V lost 6 bases, J lost 3 bases, and 8 bases lay in between. The CDR3 has 12 amino acids. CDR3 loop: CASSWTDTEAFF. The CDR3 DNA reads TGTGCCAGTAGCTGGACTGACACTGAAGCTTTCTTT. Using reference TRBV19 and TRBJ1-1 for the parts outside the CDR3, the full variable domain is DGGITQSPKYLFRKEGQNVTLSCEQNLNHDAMYWYRQDPGQGLRLIYYSQIVNDFQKGDIAEGYSVSREKKESFPLTVTSAQKNPTAFYLCASSWTDTEAFFGQGTRLTVV.